This entry lists 4 T cell receptor beta chains sequenced from one sample in a study of human T cells and chemical hapten exposure. From whole blood left unfractionated, total RNA was extracted. TCRdb re-analysed the 5' RACE reads in MiXCR, keeping a single row per CDR3 protein. The sample holds under 85,000 distinct CDR3 sequences; roughly 7.7% are singletons and the top ten take about 2.2%. The receptor set was obtained from a male donor in good health.

This clonotype has ten or more counts. The J gene is TRBJ2-3, the V gene TRBV12-3 or TRBV12-4; TRBD2 aligns across 10 bases. V shed 3 bases, J shed 1 base, and the junction held 4 bases outside the gene matches. The CDR3 loop spans 16 amino acids. DNA for the CDR3: TGTGCCAGCAGTTTTTTCCTAGCGGGAGGCACAGATACGCAGTATTTT. This encodes CASSFFLAGGTDTQYF.

The table lists this clonotype with many counts. V and J are TRBV7-9 and TRBJ1-1, with a tentative D call TRBD1 (6 bases). V was pared by 2 bases and J by 4 bases, with 11 bases between. Germline V gene sequence: CDR1 SEHNR, CDR2 FQNEAQ (reference sequence). The CDR3 has 14 amino acids. In DNA form, the CDR3 reads TGTGCCAGCAGCTTACAGGGGAAGGGCACTGAAGCTTTCTTT. Translation gives CASSLQGKGTEAFF.

This clonotype was seen repeatedly, ten times or more. This chain connects TRBV27 to TRBJ1-2; the D is unclear. The V gene's germline CDR1 is MNHEY and CDR2 SMNVEV (reference sequence). V was shortened by 4 bases and J by 4 bases, with 13 bases between the two germline ends. The CDR3 runs 14 residues. The CDR3 sequence: CASSSAPGGYGYTF. CDR3 DNA sequence: TGTGCCAGCAGTTCGGCCCCAGGAGGCTATGGCTACACCTTC.

This clonotype was recorded a few times. The chain couples TRBV6-5 to TRBJ1-1, with unresolved D. CDR3 length: 14 residues. The germline CDR1 and CDR2 sequences are MNHEY and SVGAGI. The V gene lost 2 bases and the J gene lost 0 bases, with 7 bases spanning the gap. The CDR3 protein is CASSYPGLNTEAFF. The CDR3 nucleotides read TGTGCCAGCAGTTACCCAGGACTGAACACTGAAGCTTTCTTT.